This passage covers 20 T cell receptor beta chains from one sample sequenced in a study of cytomegalovirus exposure and HLA in healthy donors. Both 60 Vbeta primers and 13 Jbeta primers went into the PCR. Profiled with immunoSEQ multiplex PCR; TCRdb holds only in-frame clones, not every one. The profile shows fewer than 200,000 clones, about 88% of them singletons. The sample taken for sequencing was PBMCs. Every receptor here comes from a girl younger than two in good health and CMV-seronegative.

V usage is TRBV4-1 and J usage is TRBJ2-1, with 9 bases that match TRBD2. The CDR3 extends over 19 amino acids. The V segment lost 2 bases and the J segment 4 bases; nucleotides outside the gene matches: 15. Per the germline V gene, CDR1 is MGHRA and CDR2 is YSYEKL. CDR3: CASSQLRVKRTSEYNEQFF. The DNA for the CDR3 is TGCGCCAGCAGCCAATTGCGGGTAAAACGGACTAGCGAGTACAATGAGCAGTTCTTC.

The V gene is TRBV30, the J gene TRBJ1-2; unclear D gene. The V end lost 4 bases, the J end lost 2 bases, and 17 bases lay between the germline ends. CDR1 and CDR2 (germline): GTSNPN, SVGIG (reference sequence). CDR3 length: 15 amino acids. Here the CDR3 DNA reads TGTGCCTGGACCTCTAAGACTACAGAGAACTATGGCTACACCTTC. Encoded protein: CAWTSKTTENYGYTF.

This clone was counted a single time. This chain links TRBV7-9 with TRBJ1-2, with 7 bases fitting TRBD1. This CDR3 has 14 amino acids. Germline values: CDR1 SEHNR, CDR2 FQNEAQ (reference sequence). Unmatched junction bases numbered 3, after V lost 3 bases and J lost 2 bases. The CDR3 is CASSFLQGNYGYTF. Written as DNA, the CDR3 is TGTGCCAGCAGCTTCTTACAGGGGAACTATGGCTACACCTTC.

The chain carries TRBV12-5 and TRBJ2-1; the match to TRBD2 covers 10 bases. The CDR3 runs 17 residues. In germline, CDR1 is LGHNT, CDR2 FRNRAP. With V trimmed by 6 bases and J by 4 bases, 12 bases remained unmatched. Here the CDR3 DNA reads TGTGCTAGTGGCCCTACACTAGCGGGGTTTTATTACAATGAGCAGTTCTTC. It is translated as CASGPTLAGFYYNEQFF.

Concerning this clone itself: Other nucleotide sequences from this sample produce the same CDR3. J is TRBJ2-3 and V is TRBV28, with 10 positions matching TRBD1. The CDR3 totals 15 residues. The germline V gene has CDR1 MDHEN and CDR2 SYDVKM. With 3 bases clipped from V and 6 bases from J, the junction kept 6 bases outside the gene matches. The CDR3 nucleotides are TGTGCCAGCAGTTTCGGGACAGGGGCTATGGATACGCAGTATTTT. Translation: CASSFGTGAMDTQYF.

This rearrangement joins TRBV9 to TRBJ2-7; D not resolved. The CDR3 consists of 14 residues. The V end was cut by 2 bases, the J end by 6 bases, with 15 bases between. CDR1 and CDR2 (germline): SGDLS, YYNGEE. The CDR3 sequence: CASSVDPQVGEQYF. The CDR3 DNA follows: TGTGCCAGCAGCGTCGATCCCCAGGTGGGCGAGCAGTACTTC.

V usage is TRBV5-1 and J usage is TRBJ2-1; tentative D call: TRBD1 (5 bases). V was cut by 2 bases and J by 3 bases, with 12 bases left in between. The CDR3 consists of 15 residues. Germline V gene data show CDR1 as SGHRS and CDR2 as YFSETQ. The CDR3 protein is CASSFDRLSYNEQFF. The CDR3 DNA sequence: TGCGCCAGCAGCTTCGACAGATTAAGCTACAATGAGCAGTTCTTC.

CDR3 nucleotide sequence: TGCGCCAGCAGCTTGGGGACACCCTTCACAGATACGCAGTATTTT. Encoded protein: CASSLGTPFTDTQYF. The rearrangement links TRBV5-1 to TRBJ2-3; weak D call: TRBD1 (5 bases). Between the trimmed V and J ends, which lost 0 bases and 2 bases, there was a span of 10 bases. The CDR3 has 15 amino acids. Per the germline V gene, CDR1 is SGHRS and CDR2 is YFSETQ.

This clone turned up a few times. The chain has TRBV7-2 and TRBJ2-1, with 14 bases fitting TRBD2. This CDR3 has 15 residues. Losses at the gene ends were 4 bases for V and 9 bases for J; bases not matched to a gene: 5. Germline V gene sequence: CDR1 SGHTA, CDR2 FQGNSA. DNA for the CDR3: TGTGCCAGCAGCTCGACTAGCGGGAGGGCCGGTGAGCAGTTCTTC. Translated: CASSSTSGRAGEQFF. The full variable domain, rest sourced from reference TRBV7-2 and TRBJ2-1, is GAGVSQSPSNKVTEKGKDVELRCDPISGHTALYWYRQSLGQGLEFLIYFQGNSAPDKSGLPSDRFSAERTGGSVSTLTIQRTQQEDSAVYLCASSSTSGRAGEQFFGPGTRLTVL.

This clone appeared a few times. The chain employs TRBV5-4 and TRBJ2-3; D perhaps matches TRBD2 (5 bases). CDR3 size: 15 residues. The germline V gene has CDR1 SGHNT and CDR2 YYREEE (reference sequence). Between the trimmed V and J ends, which lost 2 bases and 6 bases, there was a span of 16 bases. CDR3 sequence: CASSFERRTPDTQYF. The CDR3 nucleotides are TGTGCCAGCAGCTTTGAGCGGAGGACTCCCGATACGCAGTATTTT. Combining the CDR3 with reference TRBV5-4 and TRBJ2-3 gives the whole variable domain ETGVTQSPTHLIKTRGQQVTLRCSSQSGHNTVSWYQQALGQGPQFIFQYYREEENGRGNFPPRFSGLQFPNYSSELNVNALELDDSALYLCASSFERRTPDTQYFGPGTRLTVL.

V is TRBV7-2 and J is TRBJ2-5; 10 bases line up with TRBD2. The CDR3 contains 16 residues. V shed 2 bases, J shed 2 bases, and the junction held 5 bases outside the gene matches. CDR1 is SGHTA and CDR2 is FQGNSA in the germline V gene. The CDR3: CASSLLAGAPQETQYF. CDR3 nucleotide sequence: TGTGCCAGCAGCTTACTAGCGGGGGCGCCGCAAGAGACCCAGTACTTC.

This sequence joins TRBV6-5 and TRBJ2-5; the D gene is possibly TRBD1 (6 bases). The CDR3 is 14 residues long. The V and J ends lost 0 bases and 5 bases respectively, with 10 bases between them. Germline V gene sequence: CDR1 MNHEY, CDR2 SVGAGI. Written as DNA, the CDR3 is TGTGCCAGCAGTTACTCAGGGGGTTGGGAGACCCAGTACTTC. Translated, it gives CASSYSGGWETQYF.

This rearrangement joins TRBV6-1 to TRBJ1-1, with D perhaps TRBD1 (6 bases). The CDR3 covers 13 residues. Trimming took off 2 bases at V and 3 bases at J, with 7 bases between the two ends. Germline V gene lookup returns CDR1 MNHNS and CDR2 SASEGT. CDR3 DNA sequence: TGTGCCAGCAGTGAATACAGGGACACTGAAGCTTTCTTT. It specifies CASSEYRDTEAFF.

The chain joins TRBV30 to TRBJ1-3; D call uncertain. Trimming stripped 0 bases from V and 4 bases from J, with 7 bases between. This CDR3 contains 13 residues. Germline values: CDR1 GTSNPN, CDR2 SVGIG (reference sequence). The CDR3 DNA reads TGTGCCTGGAGTGTATTAGAGGGAAACACCATATATTTT. Its translation: CAWSVLEGNTIYF.

This chain joins TRBV28 and TRBJ2-7, with D hard to call. CDR1 MDHEN and CDR2 SYDVKM come from the germline V gene. The CDR3 is 14 residues long. Trimming shortened V by 7 bases and J by 2 bases, and 15 bases separated the two germline ends. CDR3 sequence: CASTFSDNAYEQYF. Written as DNA, the CDR3 is TGTGCCAGCACCTTTTCAGACAACGCCTACGAGCAGTACTTC.

As regards this clone: A read error may produce the germline difference seen at one junction end. This chain connects TRBV4-1 to TRBJ2-3; TRBD2 agrees at 10 bases. In germline, CDR1 is MGHRA, CDR2 YSYEKL. This CDR3 has 16 amino acids. CDR3 sequence (DNA): TGCGCCAGCAGCCAAGGCCTAGCGGGAGTCACAGATACGCGGTATTTT. This encodes CASSQGLAGVTDTRYF.

The gene calls are TRBV19 and TRBJ2-1; the D is unclear. This CDR3 region has 14 residues. CDR1 and CDR2 from the germline V gene are LNHDA and SQIVND (reference sequence). V was shortened by 3 bases and J by 4 bases, with 10 bases between the two germline ends. This CDR3 is CASSIRSVYNEQFF. The CDR3 DNA sequence: TGTGCCAGTAGTATCCGTAGTGTTTACAATGAGCAGTTCTTC.

This rearrangement joins TRBV6-5 to TRBJ2-5; 9 bases map to TRBD2. V lost 6 bases, J lost 5 bases, and 4 bases stayed unmatched. Per germline, CDR1 MNHEY and CDR2 SVGAGI. This CDR3 region has 13 residues. This CDR3 is CASRTGTSETQYF. CDR3 bases: TGTGCCAGCAGAACCGGGACTAGCGAGACCCAGTACTTC.

The J gene is TRBJ2-7, the V gene TRBV5-1, with TRBD1 as a possible D gene (5 bases). The CDR3 loop spans 15 amino acids. Per germline, CDR1 SGHRS and CDR2 YFSETQ. With 0 bases removed from V and 4 bases from J, the gap between germline ends came to 14 bases. The CDR3 reads CASSLDAYGQYEQYF. Here the CDR3 DNA reads TGCGCCAGCAGCTTGGATGCTTATGGACAATACGAGCAGTACTTC.

V is TRBV5-1 and J is TRBJ1-1, with 7 positions matching TRBD1. Trimming cost V 6 bases and J 1 base; bases outside gene matches: 6. Germline values: CDR1 SGHRS, CDR2 YFSETQ. This CDR3 has 14 residues. The CDR3 spells CASTLTGENTEAFF. The CDR3, as DNA: TGCGCCAGCACCCTTACAGGGGAGAACACTGAAGCTTTCTTT.